This T cell receptor (beta chain) came from a study of cytomegalovirus exposure and HLA in healthy donors. Notes on the study in general: The investigators catalogued 150 to 200 TCR beta chains as cytomegalovirus-associated. For most TCR sequences rarity was the rule, although some public TCRs occurred in many donors. It was in a later analysis that TCR association rates were seen to vary by HLA locus, highest for DRB1 and lowest for HLA-C.

For this clone: Its specificity is not known.

The PCR was carried out with 60 Vbeta primers and 13 Jbeta primers. TCRdb keeps only in-frame clones here, not all; method: immunoSEQ multiplex PCR. The table lists 100,000 to 150,000 clones, over 60% of them singletons. V gave up 5 bases and J gave up 10 bases, with 11 bases separating them. Germline V gene data show CDR1 as SEHNR and CDR2 as FQNEAQ (reference sequence). This CDR3 spans 12 amino acids. This receptor was identified in a woman between 40 and 50 years old in good health and CMV-seropositive. What was sequenced was PBMCs. V usage is TRBV7-9 and J usage is TRBJ1-4; D possibly corresponds to TRBD1 (6 bases). The CDR3 reads CASSRTQGKLFF. CDR3 coding DNA: TGTGCCAGCAGCAGAACACAGGGAAAACTGTTTTTT.